The 8 T cell receptor beta chains below come from one sample, sequenced in a study of cytomegalovirus exposure and HLA in healthy donors. The PCR made use of 60 Vbeta and 13 Jbeta primers. Method: immunoSEQ multiplex PCR; TCRdb's copy keeps in-frame clones and lacks some. The sample holds about 170,000 clones; approximately 79% are singletons and the top ten take about 2%. Sequenced: PBMCs. The receptors originated from a male donor in good health and CMV-seronegative.

The chain has TRBV30 and TRBJ1-2; 8 nucleotides agree with TRBD1. CDR1 is GTSNPN, CDR2 SVGIG, per germline (reference sequence). This CDR3 has 14 amino acids. The V and J ends lost 4 bases and 4 bases, in that order; junction bases with no gene match: 8. The DNA of the CDR3 is TGTGCCTGGACCGAACAACAGGGGGGCTATGGCTACACCTTC. It encodes CAWTEQQGGYGYTF. The whole variable domain, remainder taken from reference TRBV30 and TRBJ1-2, is SQTIHQWPATLVQPVGSPLSLECTVEGTSNPNLYWYRQAAGRGLQLLFYSVGIGQISSEVPQNLSASRPQDRQFILSSKKLLLSDSGFYLCAWTEQQGGYGYTFGSGTRLTVV.

This sequence joins TRBV30 and TRBJ2-7, with D possibly matching TRBD1 (6 bases). Germline values: CDR1 GTSNPN, CDR2 SVGIG (reference sequence). Trimming pared 7 bases from V and 7 bases from J, leaving 20 bases between. This CDR3 is 13 amino acids long. CDR3 sequence reads: CASSYRVMGEQYF. The CDR3 nucleotides are TGTGCCTCGTCTTACAGGGTTATGGGGGAGCAGTACTTC.

The genes are TRBV6-6 and TRBJ1-1; no definite D call. V was shortened by 6 bases and J by 0 bases, with 8 bases between the two germline ends. CDR3 length: 13 residues. Germline CDR1 reads MNHNY; CDR2 reads SVGAGI (reference sequence). CDR3 nucleotides: TGTGCCAGCAGAAGACACCTGAACACTGAAGCTTTCTTT. Translated: CASRRHLNTEAFF.

This clone appeared once. V and J are TRBV7-2 and TRBJ1-3; TRBD1 might be the D (5 bases). Trimming shortened V by 0 bases and J by 0 bases, and 9 bases separated the two germline ends. The CDR3 contains 16 residues. In germline, CDR1 is SGHTA, CDR2 FQGNSA. The CDR3 sequence is CASSLAQGVSGNTIYF. As DNA, the CDR3 is TGTGCCAGCAGCTTAGCCCAGGGTGTCTCTGGAAACACCATATATTTT.

V usage is TRBV6-5 and J usage is TRBJ1-2; TRBD1 might be the D (6 bases). Germline V CDR1 and CDR2: MNHEY, SVGAGI. The CDR3 contains 14 residues. V dropped 4 bases and J dropped 4 bases, with 13 bases sitting between them. The CDR3 nucleotides are TGTGCCAGCAGTTCTCGGGGGGGGCTCTATGGCTACACCTTC. Translation: CASSSRGGLYGYTF.

V is TRBV2 and J is TRBJ1-5; 8 bases match TRBD1. The CDR3 extends over 15 amino acids. The germline CDR1 and CDR2 sequences are SNHLY and FYNNEI. Trimming at V came to 6 bases and at J to 3 bases, leaving 7 bases not matched to a gene. The CDR3 DNA sequence: TGTGCCAGCAGGGTCGACAGGGGAAACAATCAGCCCCAGCATTTT. It specifies CASRVDRGNNQPQHF.

In this sample, this clone turned up a few times. V gene TRBV10-3 combines with J gene TRBJ2-3; D is unclear. Per the germline V gene, CDR1 is ENHRY and CDR2 is SYGVKD. The CDR3 loop spans 13 amino acids. Trimming removed 7 bases at V and 2 bases at J, with 10 bases between. This chain's CDR3 is CAIIDTLTDTQYF. CDR3 bases: TGTGCCATCATAGACACCCTCACAGATACGCAGTATTTT.

The rearrangement uses TRBV5-1 and TRBJ2-7; maybe TRBD1 (6 bases). Germline-derived CDR1 and CDR2 are SGHRS and YFSETQ. This CDR3 has 13 residues. The V and J ends lost 4 bases and 2 bases respectively, with 10 bases between them. CDR3 sequence: CASSGGSPYEQYF. CDR3 coding DNA: TGCGCCAGCAGCGGGGGCAGTCCCTACGAGCAGTACTTC.